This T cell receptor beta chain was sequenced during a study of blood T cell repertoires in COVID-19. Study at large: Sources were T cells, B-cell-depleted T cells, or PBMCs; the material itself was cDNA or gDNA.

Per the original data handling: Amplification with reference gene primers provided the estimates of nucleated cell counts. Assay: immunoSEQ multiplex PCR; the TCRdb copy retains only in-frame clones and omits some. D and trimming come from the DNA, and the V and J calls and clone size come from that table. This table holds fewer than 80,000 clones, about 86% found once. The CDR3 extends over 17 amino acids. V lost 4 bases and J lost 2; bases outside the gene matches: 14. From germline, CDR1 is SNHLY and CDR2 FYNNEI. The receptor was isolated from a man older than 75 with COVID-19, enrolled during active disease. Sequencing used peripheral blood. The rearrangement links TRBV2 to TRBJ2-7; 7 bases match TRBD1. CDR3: CASSGGYTGQRTYEQYF. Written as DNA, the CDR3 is TGTGCCAGCAGTGGGGGTTATACGGGACAGAGGACCTACGAGCAGTACTTC.